A selection of T cell receptor beta chains follows, all from one sample in a study of regulatory T cells in long-lasting Graves disease. MiXCR was run by TCRdb on the multiplex PCR reads, yielding one entry per CDR3 protein. The sample carries hundreds of thousands of distinct CDR3 sequences, about 15% recorded once. These data are also associated with another study on T cells in Graves' hyperthyroidism and ophthalmopathy.

Specimen: peripheral blood mononuclear cells (PBMCs), collected at new diagnosis, from a patient treated with antithyroid drugs. The receptors were gathered from a man aged 18 to 29 with Graves disease. The CDR3 runs from the conserved cysteine through the conserved F or W. D genes are given only for firm matches. The size of a clone is reported for some rows only, either as once, few or many, or as a class for expanded clones.

>TRBV30|few|TRBJ2-3|NA
CAWSLDSMGTDTQYF
TGTGCCTGGAGTCTTGACTCGATGGGAACAGATACGCAGTATTTT
>TRBV5-6|few|TRBJ2-7|TRBD2
CASSWSSGSLTYEQYF
TGTGCCAGCAGCTGGTCTAGCGGGAGTTTAACCTACGAGCAGTACTTC
>TRBV14|NA|TRBJ2-7|TRBD1
CASSQSQGLSYEQYF
TGTGCCAGCAGCCAATCACAGGGGTTGTCCTACGAGCAGTACTTC
>TRBV9|NA|TRBJ1-2|NA
CASSVGRGNGYTF
TGTGCCAGCAGCGTAGGAAGGGGCAATGGCTACACCTTC
>TRBV20-1|few|TRBJ1-4|NA
CSASSGGFEKLFF
TGCAGTGCTAGTTCCGGGGGCTTTGAAAAACTGTTTTTT
>TRBV6-2/TRBV6-3|few|TRBJ1-1|TRBD1
CASSSPGQGDTEAFF
TGTGCCAGCTCGAGCCCCGGACAGGGGGACACTGAAGCTTTCTTT
>TRBV6-1|NA|TRBJ2-1|TRBD1
CASRQGAGGQFF
TGTGCCAGCAGACAGGGGGCAGGTGGGCAGTTCTTC
>TRBV29-1|NA|TRBJ2-3|NA
CSVSDAGDTQYF
TGCAGCGTTTCCGACGCAGGCGATACGCAGTATTTT
>TRBV6-1|NA|TRBJ1-5|TRBD1
CASSRTGSQPQHF
TGTGCCAGCAGTAGGACAGGGTCTCAGCCCCAGCATTTT
>TRBV7-9|NA|TRBJ1-4|NA
CASSPDGPPNEKLFF
TGTGCCAGCAGCCCGGACGGCCCTCCTAATGAAAAACTGTTTTTT
>TRBV30|many|TRBJ1-1|NA
CAWSHTGRWTEAFF
TGTGCCTGGTCCCACACAGGGAGATGGACTGAAGCTTTCTTT
>TRBV20-1|few|TRBJ1-4|TRBD1
CSFPGQGNEKLFF
TGCAGTTTCCCGGGACAGGGTAATGAAAAACTGTTTTTT
>TRBV3-1|many|TRBJ2-7|NA
CASSHRSSEQYF
TGTGCCAGCAGCCACCGGTCTAGCGAGCAGTACTTC
>TRBV24-1|many|TRBJ2-7|TRBD1
CATSDLHGTGVSYEQYF
TGTGCCACCAGTGATTTGCATGGGACAGGCGTCTCCTACGAGCAGTACTTC
>TRBV18|many|TRBJ2-5|NA
CASSPPDGRRETQYF
TGTGCCAGCTCACCACCGGACGGGAGACGGGAGACCCAGTACTTC
>TRBV11-2|many|TRBJ2-3|TRBD2
CASSAISGRRDTQYF
TGTGCCAGCAGCGCCATCAGCGGGAGGAGGGATACGCAGTATTTT
>TRBV20-1|NA|TRBJ2-1|TRBD2
CSARGGRLAGASEQFF
TGCAGTGCTAGAGGAGGAAGACTAGCGGGAGCGTCTGAGCAGTTCTTC
>TRBV3-1|many|TRBJ2-3|NA
CASSQRLDGAGDF
TGTGCCAGCAGCCAACGACTAGACGGAGCCGGCGATTTT
>TRBV12-3/TRBV12-4|many|TRBJ2-5|TRBD1
CASSSTDRGWKTQYF
TGTGCCAGCAGTTCAACTGACAGGGGTTGGAAGACCCAGTACTTC
>TRBV24-1|few|TRBJ2-1|TRBD2
CATSVLAGSLGRNNEQFF
TGTGCCACCAGTGTGCTAGCGGGGTCCCTCGGCCGAAACAATGAGCAGTTCTTC